This T cell receptor (beta chain) originates from a study of shared clonotypes between healthy human individuals. Study at large: Aged between 18 and 49, the donors were a couple of women and three men. Researchers assigned three CD4 naive, three CD4 memory, two CD8 naive and one CD8 memory plate to each donor. Study-level results: The authors expected sequencing depth to affect clonotype sharing among donors.

Donors, healthy HIV-negative adults, lacked recent acute infections or vaccinations. For this clone: The antigen remains unidentified.

Profiling relied on immunoSEQ multiplex PCR, and the TCRdb table lists in-frame clones only, not all of them. Among about 1 million clones listed, around four fifths were seen once. Germline lookup yields CDR1 SGHRS and CDR2 YFSETQ. The CDR3 has 18 residues. V shed 2 bases, J shed 6 bases, and the junction held 16 bases outside the gene matches. The source of this sequence is a young man in good health. The chain has TRBV5-1 and TRBJ1-2; 10 nucleotides match TRBD1. Sequencing was carried out using memory CD4+ T cells sorted from blood. Subset here: CD45RA-negative fraction. The CDR3 protein is CASSFLGTGAALQDGYTF. CDR3 nucleotide sequence: TGCGCCAGCAGCTTTCTAGGGACAGGGGCCGCATTGCAAGATGGCTACACCTTC.